Presented here are 19 T cell receptor beta chains from one specimen sequenced in a study of control samples from healthy donors and cancer patients. Profiled with immunoSEQ multiplex PCR; TCRdb holds only in-frame clones, not every one. The table has around 130,000 clones, about 90% seen once. The material sequenced was blood. Receptor source: a man aged 45-60 years in good health.

The chain employs TRBV20-1 and TRBJ1-2, with D maybe TRBD1 (6 bases). The CDR3 covers 15 residues. The germline V and J ends were trimmed by 3 bases and 0 bases, with 14 bases remaining between them. Per germline, CDR1 DFQATT and CDR2 SNEGSKA (reference sequence). CDR3 sequence: CSASSGAGSNYGYTF. The CDR3 DNA reads as TGCAGTGCTAGTTCAGGGGCCGGTTCTAACTATGGCTACACCTTC.

The DNA for the CDR3 is TGTGCCAGCCGATGGTCAGGGGGCACTGAAGCTTTCTTT. Encoded protein: CASRWSGGTEAFF. The chain joins TRBV28 to TRBJ1-1; TRBD1 matches 7 bases. The CDR3 spans 13 residues. Germline V CDR1 and CDR2: MDHEN, SYDVKM. Trimming cost V 8 bases and J 4 bases; bases outside gene matches: 7.

The gene calls are TRBV6-5 and TRBJ2-7, with a tentative D call TRBD1 (6 bases). Germline CDR1 is MNHEY and CDR2 is SVGAGI. The CDR3 sequence is 14 residues long. V was shortened by 10 bases and J by 5 bases, with 21 bases between the two germline ends. The CDR3: CATRPSRGFNEQYF. In nucleotides, the CDR3 is TGTGCCACCCGACCCAGCAGGGGATTTAACGAGCAGTACTTC.

CDR3 loop: CASWEGHEQYF. Here the CDR3 DNA reads TGTGCCAGCTGGGAGGGGCACGAGCAGTACTTC. The V call is TRBV6-5, the J call TRBJ2-7; TRBD2 aligns across 7 bases. J lost 5 bases, V lost 8 bases, and 3 bases had no gene match. The CDR3 loop spans 11 amino acids. Germline values: CDR1 MNHEY, CDR2 SVGAGI.

V is TRBV5-1 and J is TRBJ2-6; D is possibly TRBD1 or TRBD2 (5 bases each). This CDR3 contains 17 residues. The V and J ends lost 0 bases and 2 bases respectively, with 12 bases between them. Looked up from germline, CDR1 is SGHRS and CDR2 is YFSETQ. The CDR3 protein is CASSLDWGPPGANVLTF. The CDR3 nucleotides read TGCGCCAGCAGCTTGGACTGGGGACCCCCTGGGGCCAACGTCCTGACTTTC.

This chain links TRBV6-5 with TRBJ2-5; TRBD2 might be the D (6 bases). Germline CDR1 MNHEY, CDR2 SVGAGI. CDR3 size: 13 residues. V was trimmed by 6 bases and J by 1 base, leaving 9 bases between them. The CDR3 region is CASSRDFQETQYF. CDR3 bases: TGTGCCAGCAGCAGGGACTTCCAAGAGACCCAGTACTTC.

This clone was counted a few times. The rearrangement links TRBV27 to TRBJ1-2, with D possibly TRBD1 on 6 matching bases. The length of the CDR3 is 14 residues. Germline values: CDR1 MNHEY, CDR2 SMNVEV (reference sequence). V was trimmed by 2 bases and J by 1 base, leaving 8 bases between them. CDR3 DNA sequence: TGTGCCAGCAGTTTACAGGGGAATAACTATGGCTACACCTTC. Amino acids: CASSLQGNNYGYTF.

The rearrangement uses TRBV6-4 and TRBJ1-1, with 7 positions matching TRBD1. The germline V gene encodes CDR1 MRHNA and CDR2 SNTAGT. The CDR3 length is 13 residues. V lost 5 bases to trimming and J lost 5 bases; unmatched junction nucleotides: 5. Written as DNA, the CDR3 is TGTGCCAGCAGTCGGCAGGGGGGAACTGAAGCTTTCTTT. Encoded protein: CASSRQGGTEAFF.

This clone was recorded only once. This chain connects TRBV12-3 or TRBV12-4 to TRBJ2-3; no reliable D call. V was pared by 3 bases and J by 1 base, with 5 bases between. This CDR3 comprises 13 residues. The CDR3 region is CASSFLRTDTQYF. In DNA form, the CDR3 reads TGTGCCAGCAGTTTTCTCCGCACAGATACGCAGTATTTT.

About this clone: Other nucleotide sequences in the sample specify the same CDR3. This chain connects TRBV27 to TRBJ2-7, with D uncertain. Germline CDR1 and CDR2: MNHEY and SMNVEV (reference sequence). CDR3 size: 12 residues. V lost 0 bases, J lost 2 bases, and 2 bases lay in between. The CDR3 reads CASSLSPYEQYF. The CDR3 DNA follows: TGTGCCAGCAGTTTATCCCCCTACGAGCAGTACTTC.

The chain carries TRBV27 and TRBJ1-1; tentatively, D is TRBD1 (5 bases). The CDR3 runs to 13 residues. The germline V gene has CDR1 MNHEY and CDR2 SMNVEV (reference sequence). V lost 6 bases, J lost 3 bases, and 11 bases lay in between. The CDR3 sequence is CASSPGHHTEAFF. In DNA, the CDR3 is TGTGCCAGCAGCCCCGGACACCACACTGAAGCTTTCTTT.

The genes are TRBV12-5 and TRBJ2-3, with TRBD2 matching 13 bases. V dropped 3 bases and J dropped 2; count of bases not matched to a gene: 14. Germline V gene data show CDR1 as LGHNT and CDR2 as FRNRAP. This CDR3 spans 20 amino acids. CDR3: CASGLLRTSGGPSNTDTQYF. In DNA, the CDR3 is TGTGCTAGTGGTTTACTCCGGACTAGCGGGGGCCCCTCCAACACAGATACGCAGTATTTT.

J is TRBJ1-5 and V is TRBV4-1; 9 bases fit TRBD1. Per germline, CDR1 MGHRA and CDR2 YSYEKL. The CDR3 loop spans 17 amino acids. After removal of 2 bases from V and 5 bases from J, the junction contained 10 bases not matched to a gene. Written as DNA, the CDR3 is TGCGCCAGCAGCCAATCAAGGGACAGGGAATACGATCAGCCCCAGCATTTT. Its protein product is CASSQSRDREYDQPQHF.

This sequence joins TRBV10-2 and TRBJ2-7; 9 nucleotides match TRBD2. The trim removed 7 bases at V and 6 bases at J, leaving 7 bases unmatched. The CDR3 consists of 13 residues. From germline, CDR1 is WSHSY and CDR2 SAAADI. The CDR3 DNA follows: TGCGCCAGCACCTTTAGCGGGGGCGGCGAGCAGTACTTC. Amino acids: CASTFSGGGEQYF.

J is TRBJ1-2 and V is TRBV19, with D possibly matching TRBD1 (6 bases). Trimming took off 3 bases at V and 11 bases at J, with 13 bases between the two ends. The CDR3 runs 12 residues. CDR1 and CDR2 from the germline V gene are LNHDA and SQIVND (reference sequence). CDR3 residues: CASSIPTGFYTF. Here the CDR3 DNA reads TGTGCCAGTAGTATCCCGACAGGATTTTACACCTTC.

CDR3 loop: CATSRQGSSYEQYF. The CDR3 bases are TGTGCCACTTCAAGACAGGGGAGCTCCTACGAGCAGTACTTC. The rearrangement joins TRBV15 to TRBJ2-7, with 8 positions matching TRBD1. Per the germline V gene, CDR1 is LNHNV and CDR2 is YYDKDF (reference sequence). With 9 bases clipped from V and 0 bases from J, the junction kept 7 bases outside the gene matches. The CDR3 length is 14 residues.

This chain joins TRBV27 and TRBJ1-3; D call uncertain. The V gene lost 6 bases and the J gene lost 4 bases, with 10 bases spanning the gap. Germline V gene sequence: CDR1 MNHEY, CDR2 SMNVEV (reference sequence). The CDR3 covers 13 residues. Written as DNA, the CDR3 is TGTGCCAGCAGACAGATATCCGGAAACACCATATATTTT. Amino acid sequence: CASRQISGNTIYF.

The chain uses TRBV6-5 and TRBJ1-3; D is undetermined. In germline, CDR1 is MNHEY, CDR2 SVGAGI. V was shortened by 0 bases and J by 1 base, with 4 bases between the two germline ends. The CDR3 is made up of 14 amino acids. The CDR3 region has the DNA TGTGCCAGCAGTTACTCGGGTTCTGGAAACACCATATATTTT. It is translated as CASSYSGSGNTIYF.

The chain is built from TRBV11-2 and TRBJ1-2, with a tentative D call TRBD1 (5 bases). Germline assignment: CDR1 SGHAT and CDR2 FQNNGV. V was pared by 0 bases and J by 4 bases, with 12 bases between. The CDR3 totals 15 residues. CDR3 coding DNA: TGTGCCAGCAGCTTAGATCAGACAGCCACCTATGGCTACACCTTC. Protein product: CASSLDQTATYGYTF.